This record covers a single TCR beta chain. Assay used: immunoSEQ multiplex PCR; TCRdb lists only in-frame clones, some missing. The sample holds hundreds of thousands of clones, approximately 88% seen once. This sample is part of a study of shared T cell receptors in the human thymus. The CDR3 loop spans 15 amino acids. V dropped 7 bases and J dropped 7 bases, with 20 bases sitting between them. Germline V gene sequence: CDR1 SGHAT, CDR2 FQNNGV. The same specimen was also included in a second study, on human thymus T cells. From that second work: Donation was from healthy Finnish infants who were having corrective surgery that addressed congenital heart defects. The thymus tissue came from resections taken during corrective heart surgery. Thymic repertoires from unrelated individuals overlapped highly, related research reported.

This clonotype originated in a boy under three years old with a congenital heart defect. Specimen: thymocytes. The V gene is TRBV11-2, the J gene TRBJ2-1; perhaps TRBD2 as D (6 bases). The CDR3 sequence is CASTGGIVPWNEQFF. In DNA, the CDR3 is TGTGCCAGCACTGGAGGGATAGTTCCGTGGAATGAGCAGTTCTTC.